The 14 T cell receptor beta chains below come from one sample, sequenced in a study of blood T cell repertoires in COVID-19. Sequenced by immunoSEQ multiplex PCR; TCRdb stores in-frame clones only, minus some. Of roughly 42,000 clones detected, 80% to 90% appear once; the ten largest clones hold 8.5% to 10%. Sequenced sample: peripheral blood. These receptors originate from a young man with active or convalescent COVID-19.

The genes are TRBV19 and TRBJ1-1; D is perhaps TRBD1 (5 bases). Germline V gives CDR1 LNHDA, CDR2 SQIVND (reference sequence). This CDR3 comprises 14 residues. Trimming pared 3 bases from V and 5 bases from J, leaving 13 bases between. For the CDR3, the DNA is TGTGCCAGTAGTATGTGGCAGGGTGGAACTGAAGCTTTCTTT. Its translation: CASSMWQGGTEAFF.

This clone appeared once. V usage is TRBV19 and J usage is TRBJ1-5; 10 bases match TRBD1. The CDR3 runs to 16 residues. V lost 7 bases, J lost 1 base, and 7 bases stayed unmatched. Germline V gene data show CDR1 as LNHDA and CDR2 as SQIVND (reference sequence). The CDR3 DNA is TGTGCCAGTAAGCCTGGGGACAGGGGAAGCAATCAGCCCCAGCATTTT. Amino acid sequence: CASKPGDRGSNQPQHF.

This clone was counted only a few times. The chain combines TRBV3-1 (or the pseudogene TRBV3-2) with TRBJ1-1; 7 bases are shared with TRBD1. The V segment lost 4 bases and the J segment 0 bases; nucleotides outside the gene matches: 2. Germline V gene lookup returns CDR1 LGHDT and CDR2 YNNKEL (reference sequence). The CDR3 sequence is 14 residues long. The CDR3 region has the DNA TGTGCCAGCAGCCCGACAGGGCTGAACACTGAAGCTTTCTTT. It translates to CASSPTGLNTEAFF.

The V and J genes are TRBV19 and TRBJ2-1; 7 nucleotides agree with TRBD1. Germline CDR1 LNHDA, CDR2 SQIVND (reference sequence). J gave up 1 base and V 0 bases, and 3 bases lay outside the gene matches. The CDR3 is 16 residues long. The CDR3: CASSIESGGSYNEQFF. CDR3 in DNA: TGTGCCAGTAGTATAGAATCAGGGGGTTCCTACAATGAGCAGTTCTTC.

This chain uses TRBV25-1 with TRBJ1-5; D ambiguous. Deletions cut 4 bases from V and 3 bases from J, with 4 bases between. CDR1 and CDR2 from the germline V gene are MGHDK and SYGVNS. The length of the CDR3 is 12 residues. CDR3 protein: CASSVNNQPQHF. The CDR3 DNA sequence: TGTGCCAGCAGTGTCAACAATCAGCCCCAGCATTTT.

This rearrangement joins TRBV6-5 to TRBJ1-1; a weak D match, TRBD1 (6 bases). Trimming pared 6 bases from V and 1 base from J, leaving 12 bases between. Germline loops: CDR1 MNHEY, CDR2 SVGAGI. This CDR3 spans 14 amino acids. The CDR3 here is CASRGGAGNTEAFF. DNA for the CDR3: TGTGCCAGCAGGGGGGGGGCAGGGAACACTGAAGCTTTCTTT.

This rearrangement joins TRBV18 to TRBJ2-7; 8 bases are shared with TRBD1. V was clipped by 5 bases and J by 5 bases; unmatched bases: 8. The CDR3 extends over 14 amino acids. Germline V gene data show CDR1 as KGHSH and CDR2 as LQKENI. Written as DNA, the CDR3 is TGTGCCAGCTCAGCAGACAGGGGCCTCCACGAGCAGTACTTC. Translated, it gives CASSADRGLHEQYF.

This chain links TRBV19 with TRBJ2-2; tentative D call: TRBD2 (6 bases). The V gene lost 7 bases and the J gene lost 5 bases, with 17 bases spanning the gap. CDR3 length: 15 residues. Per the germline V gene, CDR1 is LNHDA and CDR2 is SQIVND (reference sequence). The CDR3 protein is CASMEASVGTGELFF. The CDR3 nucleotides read TGTGCCAGTATGGAGGCTAGCGTCGGAACCGGGGAGCTGTTTTTT.

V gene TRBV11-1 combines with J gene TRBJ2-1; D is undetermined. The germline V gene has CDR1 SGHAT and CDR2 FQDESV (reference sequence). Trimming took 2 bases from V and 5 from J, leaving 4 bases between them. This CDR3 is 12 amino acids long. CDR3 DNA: TGTGCCAGCAGCTTACGTGACAATGAGCAGTTCTTC. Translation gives CASSLRDNEQFF.

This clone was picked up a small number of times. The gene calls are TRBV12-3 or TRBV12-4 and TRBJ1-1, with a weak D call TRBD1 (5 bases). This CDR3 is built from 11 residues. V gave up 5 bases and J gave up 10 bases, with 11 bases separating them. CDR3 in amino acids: CASSPDRGAFF. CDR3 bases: TGTGCCAGCAGTCCTGACAGAGGAGCTTTCTTT.

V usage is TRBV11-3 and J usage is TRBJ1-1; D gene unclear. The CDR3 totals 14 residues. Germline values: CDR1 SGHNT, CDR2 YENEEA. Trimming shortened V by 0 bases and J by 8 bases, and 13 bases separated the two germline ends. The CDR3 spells CASSLDSIRHEAFF. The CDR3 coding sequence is TGTGCCAGCAGCTTAGACTCTATCAGACACGAAGCTTTCTTT.

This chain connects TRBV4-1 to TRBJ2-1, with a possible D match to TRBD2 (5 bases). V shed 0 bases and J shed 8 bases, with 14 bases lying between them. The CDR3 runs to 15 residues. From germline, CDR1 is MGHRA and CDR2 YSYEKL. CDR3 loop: CASSQEIPSWHEQFF. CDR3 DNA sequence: TGCGCCAGCAGCCAAGAGATCCCTAGCTGGCATGAGCAGTTCTTC.

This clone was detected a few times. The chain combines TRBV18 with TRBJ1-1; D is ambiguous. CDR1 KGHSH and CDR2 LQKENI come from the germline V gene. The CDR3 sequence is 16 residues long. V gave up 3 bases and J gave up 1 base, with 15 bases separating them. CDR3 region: CASSPYQLGENTEAFF. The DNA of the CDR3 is TGTGCCAGCTCACCCTACCAGCTGGGAGAGAACACTGAAGCTTTCTTT. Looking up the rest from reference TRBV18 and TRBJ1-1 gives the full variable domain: NAGVMQNPRHLVRRRGQEARLRCSPMKGHSHVYWYRQLPEEGLKFMVYLQKENIIDESGMPKERFSAEFPKEGPSILRIQQVVRGDSAAYFCASSPYQLGENTEAFFGQGTRLTVV.

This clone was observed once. CDR3: CASSYRDRTEAFF. DNA of the CDR3: TGTGCCAGCAGCTACCGGGACAGAACTGAAGCTTTCTTT. V usage is TRBV13 and J usage is TRBJ1-1, with 7 bases matching TRBD1. Germline V gene sequence: CDR1 PRHDT, CDR2 FYEKMQ (reference sequence). Germline trimming cut 4 bases from V and 5 bases from J; bases unmatched to any gene: 4. The CDR3 runs 13 residues.